Listed below are T cell receptor beta chains from one sample, sequenced in a study of PD-1 blockade in classical Hodgkin lymphoma. The method was immunoSEQ multiplex PCR; TCRdb's version includes in-frame clones alone and lacks a portion of them. The table lists 11,000 to 15,000 clones, around 83% of them singletons, with approximately 4.4% in the top ten. The sequences come from peripheral blood mononuclear cells (PBMCs), collected at baseline. All receptors derive from a human donor with classical Hodgkin lymphoma. The CDR3 runs from the conserved cysteine through the conserved F or W. Fields, in order: clone size, V gene, CDR3 protein. Some rows mark clone size as missing; the rest say once, few, many or name a class of expanded clone.

.	TRBV27	CASSLMGTNEAFF
few	TRBV27	CASRTVGGLGDEQYF
.	TRBV4-1	CASSQEESLAGNEQYF
.	TRBV19	CASSVGTGGTDTQYF
few	TRBV6-1	CASVFGLISGNTIYF
.	TRBV19	CASSSQGVHRGEKLFF
.	TRBV11-3	CASSVQMTGVAEAFF
.	TRBV6-5	CASSAGTGYNSPLHF
.	TRBV28	CASSLGTNSGSEQYF
.	TRBV5-1	CASSPLGQGASPLHF
.	TRBV7-9	CASSPEGTSPLETQYF
.	TRBV7-2	CASSPGFRTGATNYGYTF
.	TRBV29-1	CSVEGGSGRASLGGEQFF
.	TRBV6-1	CASRLGQEWNTEAFF
.	TRBV9	CASSVASSIHEQFF
.	TRBV19	CASSRGTGLTEAFF
.	TRBV2	CASSGGQAVLNQPQHF
.	TRBV7-9	CASRPTSGGAYNEQFF
few	TRBV7-2	CASSLGLWGNSPLHF
.	TRBV6-1	CASSDLKQGRTDTQYF
.	TRBV5-6	CASSPGTGNSYEQYF
.	TRBV2	CASRGRGNQPQHF
few	TRBV10-3	CAISESWQNEQYF
.	TRBV7-6	CASSLGQGATYEQYF
.	TRBV28	CASGPTRYEQYF
.	TRBV28	CASSFVRGIAGELFF
.	TRBV27	CASSLGSGNNEQFF
few	TRBV7-9	CASSLGPSQPQHF
.	TRBV2	CASSAEGSQPQHF
.	TRBV5-1	CASTHRDLQETQYF
.	TRBV5-6	CASTATPFSTDTQYF
.	TRBV7-2	CASSLVAGAPNEQFF
.	TRBV29-1	CSGNRGNTIYF
few	TRBV5-8	CASSFHRGNQPQHF
.	TRBV9	CASSNRLAGVDTQYF
.	TRBV27	CASRPRQRTPGELFF
.	TRBV7-9	CASSLVGTYNEQFF
.	TRBV11-3	CASTRDRQPQETQYF
.	TRBV15	CATKGPHGELFF
.	TRBV7-9	CASSLGSSYGYTF